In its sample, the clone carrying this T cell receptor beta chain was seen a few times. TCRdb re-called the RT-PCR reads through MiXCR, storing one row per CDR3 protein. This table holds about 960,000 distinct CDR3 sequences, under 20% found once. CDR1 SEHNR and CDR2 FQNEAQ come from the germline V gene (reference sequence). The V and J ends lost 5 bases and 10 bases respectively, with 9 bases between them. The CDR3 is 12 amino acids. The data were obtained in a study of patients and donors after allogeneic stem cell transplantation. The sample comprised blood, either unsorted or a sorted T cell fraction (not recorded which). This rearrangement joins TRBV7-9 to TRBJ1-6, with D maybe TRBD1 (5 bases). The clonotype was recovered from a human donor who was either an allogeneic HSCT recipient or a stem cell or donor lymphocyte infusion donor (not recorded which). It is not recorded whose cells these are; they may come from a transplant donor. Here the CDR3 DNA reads TGTGCCAGCAGCCAGCAGGGATCACCCCTCCACTTT. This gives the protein CASSQQGSPLHF.